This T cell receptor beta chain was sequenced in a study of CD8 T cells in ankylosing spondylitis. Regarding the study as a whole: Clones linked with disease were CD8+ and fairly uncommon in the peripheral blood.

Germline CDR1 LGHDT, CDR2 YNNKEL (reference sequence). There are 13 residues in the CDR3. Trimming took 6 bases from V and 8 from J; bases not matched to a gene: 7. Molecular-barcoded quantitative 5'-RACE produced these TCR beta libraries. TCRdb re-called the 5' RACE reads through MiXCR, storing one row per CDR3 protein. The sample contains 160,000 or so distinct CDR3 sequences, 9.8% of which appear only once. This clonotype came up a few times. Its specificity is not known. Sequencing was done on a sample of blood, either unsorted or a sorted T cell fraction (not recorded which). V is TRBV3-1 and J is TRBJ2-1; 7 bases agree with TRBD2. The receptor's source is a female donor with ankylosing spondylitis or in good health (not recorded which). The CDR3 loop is CASSPGLSDEQFF. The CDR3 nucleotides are TGTGCCAGCAGTCCGGGACTATCCGATGAGCAGTTCTTC.